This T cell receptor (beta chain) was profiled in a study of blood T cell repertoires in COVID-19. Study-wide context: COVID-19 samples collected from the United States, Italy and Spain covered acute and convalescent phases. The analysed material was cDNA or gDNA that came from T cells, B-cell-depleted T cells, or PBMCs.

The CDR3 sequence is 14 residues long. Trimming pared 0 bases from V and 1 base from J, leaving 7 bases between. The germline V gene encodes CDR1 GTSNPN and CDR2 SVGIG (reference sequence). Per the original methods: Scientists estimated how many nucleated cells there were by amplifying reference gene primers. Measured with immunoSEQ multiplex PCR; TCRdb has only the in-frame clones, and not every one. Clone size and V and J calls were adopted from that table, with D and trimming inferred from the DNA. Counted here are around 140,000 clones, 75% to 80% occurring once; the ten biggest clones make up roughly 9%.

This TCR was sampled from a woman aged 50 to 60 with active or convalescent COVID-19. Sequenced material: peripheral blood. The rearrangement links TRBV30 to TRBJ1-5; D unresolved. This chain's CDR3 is CAWSVLSSNQPQHF. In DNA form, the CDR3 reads TGTGCCTGGAGTGTACTTTCCAGCAATCAGCCCCAGCATTTT.